This TCR beta chain was documented in a study of cytomegalovirus exposure and HLA in healthy donors (dated 2017 in TCRdb). A note on the overall study: According to an earlier analysis of several hundred of the donors, roughly 180 million T cells yielded roughly 100 million unique TCR beta sequences and approximately 300 Gb of sequence data. High-throughput TCR immunosequencing, statistical association of individual TCRs with disease status, and machine learning were combined to predict cytomegalovirus infection status. Five DR-DQ haplotypes were treated as single units for association and clustering because of strong linkage in the cohort. Using immunosequencing, the study profiled T cell repertoires from 500 to 800 subjects and related those repertoires to cytomegalovirus serostatus. Every repertoire in the discovery cohort had been generated on one and the same sequencing platform. Among the roughly 410 genotyped donors, around 81% belonged to the genetic ancestry cluster associated with self-reported Caucasian donors. An early release covering roughly 600 HLA-typed donors comprised approximately 290 gigabases of sequencing data and some 79 million unique TCR sequences. An earlier analysis of some 600 of the donors applied high-throughput TCR beta sequencing to assess whether each TCR beta V gene segment acted as functional or pseudogenic. HLA typing covered class I and class II loci at four-digit resolution. Alongside the repertoire data, information on donor age, sex, ethnicity and CMV serostatus was compiled. Rather than drawing on any new phenotypic data, the later analysis identified candidate immune exposures from TCR beta sequences and the way those sequences occurred across donors. Among 398 genotyped donors of the cohort, an average of around 240,000 unique TCR beta nucleotide sequences were sequenced per donor, around 20% of them non-productive. In a later genetic analysis, genome-wide SNP genotypes for about three fifths of the roughly 670 donors were used, and that subset was treated as a discovery cohort. A separate validation cohort of over a hundred different subjects was used in addition to the roughly 640-subject first cohort. A later analysis re-examined previously published TCR beta repertoires from 500 to 700 donors and added high-resolution HLA genotyping to investigate patterns of TCR occurrence. The study was designed to test whether signatures of past pathogen exposure could be identified by cataloging public T cell receptors. The number of typed donors differed by locus: roughly 620-630 for A, B, C, DRB1 and DQB1; 500 to 550 for DQA1; some 610 for DPA1; and roughly 450 for DPB1. The paper's findings and limits, for the study overall: When HLA alleles, especially DR and DQ, strongly co-occurred, TCR associations were difficult to assign to individual alleles. In a later analysis, several top co-occurrence clusters were reported to appear linked to parvovirus B19, influenza, CMV and Epstein-Barr virus. An association between a missense DCLRE1C variant and V-gene and J-gene trimming of TCR beta chains was found in a later genetic analysis and replicated in an independent cohort. A group of highly shared sequence variants was considered likely to be a technical artifact of the sequencing pipeline. Because HLA typing was missing for some donors at each locus, association tests included only the typed subset. In a later genetic analysis, fewer N-insertions in productive TCRs were reported among donors in an Asian-associated ancestry cluster than the roughly 700-donor mean. The presence/absence analyses assumed that sequencing depth was roughly uniform across donors, and that assumption may not be true. Specific HLA alleles were associated with 15,000 to 20,000 TCR beta sequences at a false discovery rate of 0.05 in a later analysis. A later analysis found that TCR association rates varied across HLA loci, with DRB1 alleles showing the most associated TCRs and HLA-C alleles the fewest. In an earlier analysis of approximately 590 of the donors, most TCR beta V segments appeared in productive rearrangements about 87% or about 30% of the time, broadly matching IMGT annotations. In a later analysis, HLA-associated TCR beta chains showed more clonal expansion and lower generation probabilities than non-associated chains that were equally common. The study listed 150 to 200 TCR beta chains as associated with cytomegalovirus. The only immune exposure information available for the cohort was CMV serostatus. Across donors, most TCR sequences were observed very rarely, whereas some public TCRs were present in many individuals. The 87-base-pair reads could not distinguish some IMGT-functional V segments, including TRBV6-2 and TRBV6-3, so those segments were excluded. Linkage disequilibrium might explain the correlated functional status among segregating V segments, but an unknown experimental factor could not be ruled out. In a later analysis, most CMV-associated TCR beta chains were found to appear HLA-restricted, with HLA associations seemingly driven largely by CMV exposure. Seventeen rarely observed V segments, including chromosome 9 orphons, were excluded from the earlier analysis of some 590 of the donors because counts were too low. In vitro tests confirmed that a few of the cytomegalovirus-associated TCR beta chains recognize cytomegalovirus antigens. The authors suggested that the approach could potentially be extended to other disease states and immunological phenotypes. In both the original and validation cohorts, the classifier was reported to diagnose cytomegalovirus status with high specificity and sensitivity. A further reported finding was that TCR beta sequences accurately predicted the HLA-A and HLA-B alleles for most subjects in the first cohort. This cohort had only TCR beta chains sequenced, and the lack of alpha or paired-chain data limited which features could be detected.

The cohort consisted of hundreds of healthy bone marrow donors. At the time of sampling, all cohort members were nominally healthy, though unrecorded immune exposures were likely present. Of the 710 or so cohort members, about 270 had a positive CMV serostatus and 350 to 450 had a negative one, while no CMV serostatus was recorded for the donor. Each donor provided a peripheral blood sample, and peripheral blood mononuclear cells were used for TCR beta sequencing. The Qiagen DNeasy Blood Extraction Kit was used to extract genomic DNA from the blood cell samples. Libraries were prepared through the immunoSEQ multiplex PCR assay. A mixture of 60 forward primers for TCR Vbeta segments and 13 reverse primers for TCR Jbeta segments was used in the multiplex PCR. A multiplex PCR assay on genomic DNA amplified the CDR3 region of rearranged TCR beta genes. The amplified TCR beta libraries were sequenced on the Illumina HiSeq System as 87-base-pair reads. Per the source publication's procedure: A later analysis counted 75 million to 100 million unique TCR beta chains across the 670 or so repertoires, and roughly 9.9 million of these chains were shared by at least two donors. Raw reads were error-corrected and collapsed into unique sequences with a nearest-neighbor algorithm that merged closely related sequences to remove PCR and sequencing errors. Alignment of CDR3 sequences to IMGT reference sequences was used to assign V, D and J gene segments. For a sequence to be retained, at least a six-nucleotide match to both a V gene segment and a J gene segment was required. Rearrangements were called productive when the CDR3 lacked stop codons and stayed in frame with V and J; all others were non-productive. Following IMGT convention, CDR3 was defined as the stretch from the second conserved V-encoded cysteine up to the conserved J-encoded phenylalanine. The earlier analysis of about 590 of the donors excluded sequences that lacked an unambiguous match to a single V gene segment. In an earlier analysis of several hundred of the donors, V segments were called functional above 56.7% productive rearrangements and were called segregating when the between-donor standard deviation exceeded 5%. A statistical classification framework was developed to diagnose cytomegalovirus status using the catalog of TCR beta chain sequences. A later analysis assigned V and J genes by comparing TCR nucleotide sequences with IMGT/GENE-DB human TR gene sequences. The TCRdist pipeline was used in a later analysis to assign CDR3 sequences and most-parsimonious VDJ recombination scenarios. In a later analysis, each TCR beta chain was defined by its CDR3 amino acid sequence together with its V-gene family, and reads without a unique V-gene family were excluded. To address suspected cross-contamination and a sequencing artifact, a later analysis removed 592 highly shared, low-generation-probability nucleotide sequences. In a later analysis, a clonal expansion index for each public chain was calculated from normalized within-repertoire ranks of inferred template counts. A later analysis computed generation probabilities with a VDJ recombination model fitted to out-of-frame rearrangements, and checked the results against IGoR. In a later analysis, TCR-TCR, TCR-HLA and TCR-CMV co-occurrence was scored with hypergeometric tests, and a repertoire-size bias correction was applied to TCR pairs. To estimate false discovery rates, a later analysis permuted the HLA or CMV assignments 20 times. A later analysis grouped co-occurring TCRs with DBSCAN, adding TCRdist sequence similarity when clustering within HLA-allele-positive subsets. Repertoires with fewer than 30,000 or more than 120,000 public chains were left out of co-occurrence clustering, as were five repertoires with anomalous nucleotide sharing. TCRdb obtained this table from immuneACCESS and retained in-frame rearrangements with V and J assigned. These tables miss some clones; where compared with another copy, unresolved V genes account for less than half of the shortfall, and the remainder is unexplained. The V and J calls and clone size were taken over from that table, and D and trimming were inferred from the DNA. The sample yields around 150,000 clones; roughly 77% were counted once. The leading ten clones occupy less than 5% of the sample.

The CDR3 goes from the cysteine to the phenylalanine over 14 residues. Only the CDR3 DNA stays, 42 bases, in frame from base 1. Clipping removes 3 bases from V and 4 bases from J, with 5 as the unmatched junction base count. Looking up the germline V gene (reference sequence) yields CDR1 GTSNPN and CDR2 SVGIG. With regard to this clone: Its cognate antigen has yet to be identified. It has no much larger one-base neighbor in the sample; base qualities were not kept.

The source material was PBMCs. The V gene is TRBV30 and the J gene is TRBJ1-5, and 8 junctional nucleotides match TRBD1. This TCR derives from a young man in good health. The CDR3 protein sequence reads: CAWSRDRGNQPQHF. The DNA sequence follows: TGTGCCTGGAGCCGAGACAGGGGAAATCAGCCCCAGCATTTT.